This TCR beta chain was sequenced during a study of glioma-infiltrating T cells after dendritic cell vaccination. Study context: Three intradermal dendritic cell vaccine injections were given every two weeks. General study results and limits: Higher TCR clonality did not directly relate to longer survival.

The PCR used 60 V beta and 13 J beta primers. TCRdb keeps only in-frame clones here, not all; method: immunoSEQ multiplex PCR. The table has tens of thousands of clones, 85% seen once; the top ten hold 8.5%. As to this clone: The antigen remains unidentified.

The CDR3 totals 22 residues. V gave up 1 base and J gave up 0 bases; unmatched junction bases: 16. The germline gives CDR1 PRHDT, CDR2 FYEKMQ (reference sequence). Time point described: after dendritic cell vaccination, including at tumor progression/relapse. PBMC sampling occurred before vaccination, two weeks after the third dose, and at progression. The chain joins TRBV13 to TRBJ2-6; TRBD1 agrees at 9 bases. The material sequenced was blood, taken after dendritic cell vaccination. The TCR sequence derives from a human donor with glioblastoma. The DNA of the CDR3 is TGTGCCAGCAGCTTAGAACGAGCTTCACCGGGACAGGGCCACTCTGGGGCCAACGTCCTGACTTTC. Protein sequence: CASSLERASPGQGHSGANVLTF.